A selection of T cell receptor beta chains follows, all from one sample in a study of shared clonotypes between healthy human individuals. TCRdb's copy holds only in-frame clones and misses some; the assay was immunoSEQ multiplex PCR. The repertoire holds about 2 million clones, with 85% to 95% as singletons. The specimen sequenced was naive CD8+ T cells sorted from blood. These TCRs come from a man aged 18 to 35 in good health. The CDR3 runs from the conserved cysteine through the conserved F or W. Fields, in order: CDR3 protein, V gene.

CASSSAQMGAGEQYF,TRBV28
CASSADRVPNTGELFF,TRBV9
CASSPVGVGAFF,TRBV4-2
CASSELGGNTIYF,TRBV25-1
CASSEDRSSYNSPLHF,TRBV5-5
CASRQGATGELFF,TRBV12-2
CASGWQPQHF,TRBV27
CASSTSGEDPSDTQYF,TRBV9
CASSQGAGQELYNEQFF,TRBV11-3
CASSFAGTAGANVLTF,TRBV27
CASSLSGAGEAEQYF,TRBV19
CASSLGGLPETQYF,TRBV11-2
CASSQGPGQESYEQYF,TRBV4-3
CASSLRRGTSYEQYF,TRBV28
CASSQLLAGDYEQYF,TRBV4-1
CASSQPAGTGEQFF,TRBV16
CASSEALDRYTEAFF,TRBV6-1
CASSLAMNEQFF,TRBV5-1
CASSGTGEQFF,TRBV2
CASSLPTQTGREETQYF,TRBV7-7
CASSASAGELFF,TRBV9
CASSLTGETEAFF,TRBV10-2
CASSPEGQGAYEQYF,TRBV19
CASSISGTGNGYTF,TRBV5-1
CASSWWGGTYEQYF,TRBV7-2
CATSRPSGRARDEQFF,TRBV15
CAISKTGGGNTEAFF,TRBV10-3
CASSQEAVSNYGYTF,TRBV4-1